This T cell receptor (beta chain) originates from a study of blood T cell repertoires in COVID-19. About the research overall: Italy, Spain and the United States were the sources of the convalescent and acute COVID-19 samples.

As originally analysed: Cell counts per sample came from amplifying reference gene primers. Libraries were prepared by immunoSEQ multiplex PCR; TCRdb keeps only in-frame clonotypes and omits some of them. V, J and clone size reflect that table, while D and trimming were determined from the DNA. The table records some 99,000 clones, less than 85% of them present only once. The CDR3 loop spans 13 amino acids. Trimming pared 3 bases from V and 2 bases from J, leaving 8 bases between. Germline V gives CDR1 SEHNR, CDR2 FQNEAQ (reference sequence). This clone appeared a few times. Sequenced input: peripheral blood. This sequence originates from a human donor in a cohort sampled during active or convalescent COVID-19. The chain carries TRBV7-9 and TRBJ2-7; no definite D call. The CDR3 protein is CASSLSNPYEQYF. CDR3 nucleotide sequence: TGTGCCAGCAGCTTGAGTAACCCCTACGAGCAGTACTTC.